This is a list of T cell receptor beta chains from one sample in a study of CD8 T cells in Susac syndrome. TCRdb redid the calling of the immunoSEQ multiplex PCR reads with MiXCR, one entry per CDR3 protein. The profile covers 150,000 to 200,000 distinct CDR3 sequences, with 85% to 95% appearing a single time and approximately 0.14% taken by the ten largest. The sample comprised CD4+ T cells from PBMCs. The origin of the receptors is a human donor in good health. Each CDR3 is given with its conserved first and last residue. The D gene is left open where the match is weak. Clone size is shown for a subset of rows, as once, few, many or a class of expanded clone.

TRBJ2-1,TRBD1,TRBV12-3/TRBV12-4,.,CASSPLGQGAYNEQFF,TGTGCCAGCAGTCCCCTTGGGCAGGGGGCCTACAATGAGCAGTTCTTC
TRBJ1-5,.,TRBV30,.,CAWSPSDQPQHF,TGTGCCTGGAGTCCGTCCGATCAGCCCCAGCATTTT
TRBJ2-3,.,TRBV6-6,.,CASSPDSASTDTQYF,TGTGCCAGCAGCCCGGACAGTGCTAGCACAGATACGCAGTATTTT
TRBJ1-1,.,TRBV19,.,CASRRAWRGGHSPFF,TGTGCCAGTCGGAGGGCTTGGAGGGGGGGACACTCTCCTTTCTTT
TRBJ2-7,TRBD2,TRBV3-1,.,CASSQPSGGAIEQYF,TGTGCCAGCAGCCAACCGAGCGGGGGGGCGATTGAGCAGTACTTC
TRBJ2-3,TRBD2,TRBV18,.,CASSPRTSGGADTQYF,TGTGCCAGCTCACCACGGACTAGCGGGGGGGCAGATACGCAGTATTTT
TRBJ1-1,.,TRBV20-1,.,CSAPQGSNTEAFF,TGCAGTGCCCCTCAAGGGAGTAATACTGAAGCTTTCTTT
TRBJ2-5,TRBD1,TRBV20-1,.,CSARDGRGGPWSETQYF,TGCAGTGCTAGAGATGGGAGAGGGGGCCCTTGGTCCGAGACCCAGTACTTC
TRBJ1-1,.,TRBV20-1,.,CSLGGPMNTEAFF,TGCAGCCTAGGGGGACCCATGAACACTGAAGCTTTCTTT
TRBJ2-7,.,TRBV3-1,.,CASSHDRSRGYEQYF,TGTGCCAGCAGCCATGACAGGAGTCGGGGGTACGAGCAGTACTTC
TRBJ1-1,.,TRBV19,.,CASGALAIGEAFF,TGTGCCAGTGGTGCCCTCGCGATTGGTGAAGCTTTCTTT
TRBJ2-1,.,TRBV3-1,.,CASSQGNGASYNEQFF,TGTGCCAGCAGCCAAGGGAACGGGGCTTCCTACAATGAGCAGTTCTTC
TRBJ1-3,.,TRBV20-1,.,CSARAPFVNTIYF,TGCAGTGCTAGGGCCCCGTTTGTGAACACCATATATTTT
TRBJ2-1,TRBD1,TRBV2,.,CASSDMGQGNNEQFF,TGTGCCAGCAGTGATATGGGACAGGGGAACAATGAGCAGTTCTTC
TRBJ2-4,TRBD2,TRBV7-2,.,CASSPWGGNIQYF,TGTGCCAGCAGCCCCTGGGGAGGGAACATTCAGTACTTC
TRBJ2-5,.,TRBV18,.,CASSPGSLGETQYF,TGTGCCAGCTCCCCGGGGAGTTTAGGAGAGACCCAGTACTTC
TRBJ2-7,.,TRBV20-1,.,CSASGGGAFEQYF,TGCAGTGCTAGTGGTGGGGGGGCCTTCGAGCAGTACTTC
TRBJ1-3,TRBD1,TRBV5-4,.,CASSSTGDGRNTIYF,TGTGCCAGCAGCTCCACAGGGGATGGTCGGAACACCATATATTTT
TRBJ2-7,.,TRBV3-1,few,CASSNGGADYEQYF,TGTGCCAGCAGCAACGGCGGGGCTGACTACGAGCAGTACTTC
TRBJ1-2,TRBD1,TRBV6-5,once,CASSGEQGGKYGYTF,TGTGCCAGCAGTGGCGAACAGGGGGGAAAATATGGCTACACCTTC
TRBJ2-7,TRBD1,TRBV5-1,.,CASSSTGSSYEQYF,TGCGCCAGCAGCTCGACAGGGAGCTCCTACGAGCAGTACTTC
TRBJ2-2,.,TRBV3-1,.,CASSQARGTGELFF,TGTGCCAGCAGCCAAGCTAGGGGCACCGGGGAGCTGTTTTTT
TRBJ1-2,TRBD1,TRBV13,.,CASSPVDRENYGYTF,TGTGCCAGCAGCCCCGTGGACAGGGAAAACTATGGCTACACCTTC
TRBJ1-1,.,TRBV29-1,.,CSARTAQNTEAFF,TGCAGCGCTCGGACAGCCCAGAACACTGAAGCTTTCTTT
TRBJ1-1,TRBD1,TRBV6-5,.,CASSFGTANTEAFF,TGTGCCAGCAGTTTTGGGACAGCGAACACTGAAGCTTTCTTT
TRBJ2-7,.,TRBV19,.,CASGGNRAYEQYF,TGTGCCAGCGGGGGCAACCGAGCCTACGAGCAGTACTTC
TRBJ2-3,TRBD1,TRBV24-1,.,CATSDPGQGADTQYF,TGTGCCACCAGTGATCCAGGACAGGGTGCCGATACGCAGTATTTT
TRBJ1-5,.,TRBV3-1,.,CASSPNGDIRNQPQHF,TGTGCCAGCAGCCCCAACGGGGACATCCGCAATCAGCCCCAGCATTTT
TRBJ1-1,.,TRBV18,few,CASSPLGGTTEAFF,TGTGCCAGCTCGCCCCTCGGGGGTACCACTGAAGCTTTCTTT
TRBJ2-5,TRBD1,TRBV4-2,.,CASSQESQGAGETQYF,TGTGCCAGCAGCCAAGAGTCTCAGGGGGCGGGCGAGACCCAGTACTTC
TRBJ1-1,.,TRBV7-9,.,CASSLPDGRNTEAFF,TGTGCCAGCAGCTTACCGGACGGGAGGAACACTGAAGCTTTCTTT
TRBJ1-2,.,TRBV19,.,CASRRQGAAQIRYGYTF,TGTGCCAGTAGACGGCAGGGCGCCGCCCAAATCCGCTATGGCTACACCTTC
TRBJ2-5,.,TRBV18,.,CASSPRLERLETQYF,TGTGCCAGCTCACCCCGACTAGAACGGTTGGAGACCCAGTACTTC
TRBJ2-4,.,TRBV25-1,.,CASSEQGTNIQYF,TGTGCCAGCAGTGAACAGGGAACAAACATTCAGTACTTC
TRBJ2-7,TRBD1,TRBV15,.,CATSRNRDRGYEQYF,TGTGCCACCAGCAGGAATCGGGACAGGGGCTACGAGCAGTACTTC
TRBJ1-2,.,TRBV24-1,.,CATSKGGSNYGYTF,TGTGCCACCTCCAAGGGGGGCTCTAACTATGGCTACACCTTC
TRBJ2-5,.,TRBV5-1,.,CASSLMGARETQYF,TGCGCCAGCAGCTTGATGGGGGCGAGAGAGACCCAGTACTTC
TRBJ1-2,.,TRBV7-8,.,CASSLVDSRLYGYTF,TGTGCCAGCAGCTTAGTGGACAGCCGACTCTATGGCTACACCTTC
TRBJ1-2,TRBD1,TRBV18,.,CASSPSTGGVHGYTF,TGTGCCAGCTCACCCTCTACAGGGGGCGTTCATGGCTACACCTTC
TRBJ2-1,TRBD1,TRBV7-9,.,CASSAPRGRGYNEQFF,TGTGCCAGCAGCGCCCCAAGGGGGCGCGGTTACAATGAGCAGTTCTTC
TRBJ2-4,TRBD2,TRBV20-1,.,CSATYSGGADIQYF,TGCAGTGCTACCTATAGCGGGGGGGCCGACATTCAGTACTTC
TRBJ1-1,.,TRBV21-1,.,CASSKHQGRAFF,TGTGCCAGCAGCAAACACCAGGGGAGGGCTTTCTTT
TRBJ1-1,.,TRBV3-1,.,CASSPSPHLEAFF,TGTGCCAGCAGCCCCAGCCCACATCTTGAAGCTTTCTTT
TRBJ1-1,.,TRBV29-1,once,CSVGGHLGTEAFF,TGCAGCGTTGGTGGTCATCTAGGGACTGAAGCTTTCTTT
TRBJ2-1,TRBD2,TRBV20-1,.,CSARQASGGANEQFF,TGCAGTGCTAGACAAGCTAGCGGGGGGGCGAATGAGCAGTTCTTC
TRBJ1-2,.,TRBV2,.,CASSEEGYNYGYTF,TGTGCCAGCAGTGAAGAAGGCTATAACTATGGCTACACCTTC
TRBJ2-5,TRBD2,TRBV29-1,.,CSVPSGGVETQYF,TGCAGCGTCCCTAGCGGGGGAGTTGAGACCCAGTACTTC
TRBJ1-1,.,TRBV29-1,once,CSVGKRLMNTEAFF,TGCAGCGTTGGCAAGAGGCTCATGAACACTGAAGCTTTCTTT
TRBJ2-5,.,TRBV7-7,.,CASSRGREETQYF,TGTGCCAGCTCGCGGGGGCGCGAAGAGACCCAGTACTTC
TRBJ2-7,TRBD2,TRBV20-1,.,CSATAGGSYEQYF,TGCAGTGCTACAGCGGGGGGCTCCTACGAGCAGTACTTC
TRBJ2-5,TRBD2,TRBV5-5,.,CASSPRRRGGQETQYF,TGTGCCAGCAGCCCGCGACGGCGGGGGGGCCAAGAGACCCAGTACTTC
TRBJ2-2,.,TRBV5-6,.,CASSLALNTGELFF,TGTGCCAGCAGCTTGGCCCTCAACACCGGGGAGCTGTTTTTT
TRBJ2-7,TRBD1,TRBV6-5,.,CASTPTGPHEQYF,TGTGCCAGCACCCCGACAGGGCCACACGAGCAGTACTTC
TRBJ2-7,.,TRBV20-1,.,CSARKRGSLNYYEQYF,TGCAGTGCTAGAAAACGGGGTTCGCTAAACTACTACGAGCAGTACTTC